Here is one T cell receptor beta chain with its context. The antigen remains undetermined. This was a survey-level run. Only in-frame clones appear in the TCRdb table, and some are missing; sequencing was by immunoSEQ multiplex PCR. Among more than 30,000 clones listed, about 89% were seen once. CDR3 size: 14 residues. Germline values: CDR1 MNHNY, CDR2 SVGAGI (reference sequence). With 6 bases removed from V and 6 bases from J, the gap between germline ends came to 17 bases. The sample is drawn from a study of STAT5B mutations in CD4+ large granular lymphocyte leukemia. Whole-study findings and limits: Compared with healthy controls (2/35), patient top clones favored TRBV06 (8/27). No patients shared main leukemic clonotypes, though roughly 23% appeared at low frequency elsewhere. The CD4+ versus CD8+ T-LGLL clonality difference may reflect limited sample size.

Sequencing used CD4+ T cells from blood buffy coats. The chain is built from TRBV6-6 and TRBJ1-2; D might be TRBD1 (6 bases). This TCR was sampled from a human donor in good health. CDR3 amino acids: CASSLEGEMDGYTF. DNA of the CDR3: TGTGCCAGCAGCCTTGAGGGGGAGATGGATGGCTACACCTTC.